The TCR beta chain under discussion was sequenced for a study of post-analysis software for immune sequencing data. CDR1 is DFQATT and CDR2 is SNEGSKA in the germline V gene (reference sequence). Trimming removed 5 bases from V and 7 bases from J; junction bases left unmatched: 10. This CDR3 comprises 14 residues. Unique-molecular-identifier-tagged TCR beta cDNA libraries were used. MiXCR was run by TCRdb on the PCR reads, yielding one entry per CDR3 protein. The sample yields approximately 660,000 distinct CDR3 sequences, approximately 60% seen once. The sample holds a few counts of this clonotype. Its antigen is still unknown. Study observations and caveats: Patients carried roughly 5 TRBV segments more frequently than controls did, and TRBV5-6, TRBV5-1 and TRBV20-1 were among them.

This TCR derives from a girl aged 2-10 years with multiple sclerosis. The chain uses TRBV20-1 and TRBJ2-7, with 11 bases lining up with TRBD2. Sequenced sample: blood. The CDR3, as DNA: TGCAGTGCTTTACTAGCGGGAGCCCGACGTGAGCAGTACTTC. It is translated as CSALLAGARREQYF.